This TCR beta chain comes out of a study of blood T cell repertoires in COVID-19. Study-level information: Acute and convalescent COVID-19 samples came from the United States, Italy and Spain. The cDNA or gDNA used as material had been derived from T cells, B-cell-depleted T cells, or PBMCs.

Unmatched junction bases numbered 7, after V lost 4 bases and J lost 5 bases. Germline V gene sequence: CDR1 SGHKS, CDR2 YYEKEE (reference sequence). The CDR3 length is 15 residues. Study processing details: Reference gene primer amplification in the assay estimated nucleated cell counts. Generated by immunoSEQ multiplex PCR, the TCRdb table keeps only in-frame clones and is missing some. V, J and clone size derive from that table, while D and trimming were established from the DNA sequence. Of hundreds of thousands of clones in the sample, 70% to 90% are singletons; the top ten hold approximately 2.2%.

The rearrangement links TRBV5-5 to TRBJ1-2; 11 nucleotides match TRBD1. The TCR originated in a woman between 35 and 50 years old who had recovered from COVID-19. Sequencing used peripheral blood. CDR3 amino acids: CASSAGQGAGYGYTF. The CDR3 nucleotides are TGTGCCAGCAGCGCCGGACAGGGGGCGGGATATGGCTACACCTTC.